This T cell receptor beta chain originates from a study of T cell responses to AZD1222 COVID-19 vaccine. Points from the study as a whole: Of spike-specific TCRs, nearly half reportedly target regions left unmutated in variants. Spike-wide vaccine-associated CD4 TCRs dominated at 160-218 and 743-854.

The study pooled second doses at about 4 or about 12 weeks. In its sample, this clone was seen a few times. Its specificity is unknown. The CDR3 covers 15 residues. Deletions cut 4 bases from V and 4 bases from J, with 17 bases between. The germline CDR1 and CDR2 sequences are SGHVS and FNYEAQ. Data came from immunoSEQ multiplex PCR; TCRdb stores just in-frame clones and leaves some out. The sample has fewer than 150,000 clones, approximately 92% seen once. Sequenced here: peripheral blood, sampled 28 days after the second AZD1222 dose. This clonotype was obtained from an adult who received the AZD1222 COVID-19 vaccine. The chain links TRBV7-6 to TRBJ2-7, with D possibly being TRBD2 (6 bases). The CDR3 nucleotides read TGTGCCAGCAGCTCCCGCTGGGGGGATGGTTACGAGCAGTACTTC. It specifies CASSSRWGDGYEQYF.